A selection of T cell receptor beta chains follows, all from one sample in a study of shared clonotypes between healthy human individuals. Generated by immunoSEQ multiplex PCR, the TCRdb table keeps only in-frame clones and is missing some. In the table there are approximately 2.4 million clones, approximately 94% of which are singletons. Sequenced: naive CD4+ T cells sorted from blood. These receptors were obtained from a man younger than 35 in good health. Both conserved end residues are part of each CDR3. D genes are given only for firm matches. The size entry is marked missing in some rows and otherwise reads once, few, many or a size class.

CASSTWTNTDTQYF	TGTGCCAGCTCAACCTGGACCAACACAGATACGCAGTATTTT	TRBV18	.	TRBJ2-3	.
CASSVGSGDRYTEAFF	TGTGCCAGCAGCGTAGGGAGTGGGGACAGATACACTGAAGCTTTCTTT	TRBV9	.	TRBJ1-1	TRBD1
CASTPGLAAHTQYF	TGTGCCAGCACCCCCGGACTAGCCGCACATACGCAGTATTTT	TRBV6-6	.	TRBJ2-3	TRBD2
CAWRQGLTDTQYF	TGTGCCTGGCGACAGGGTTTGACAGATACGCAGTATTTT	TRBV30	.	TRBJ2-3	TRBD1
CAWIRTGFNYGYTF	TGTGCCTGGATCCGTACAGGATTTAACTATGGCTACACCTTC	TRBV30	few	TRBJ1-2	.
CASSFKRGDTGELFF	TGTGCCAGCAGTTTCAAGCGGGGCGACACCGGGGAGCTGTTTTTT	TRBV27	.	TRBJ2-2	TRBD2
CASSLGPENYGYTF	TGCGCCAGCAGCTTGGGGCCGGAAAACTATGGCTACACCTTC	TRBV5-1	.	TRBJ1-2	.
CASSPVAGSNQPQHF	TGTGCCAGCTCACCAGTGGCCGGTTCCAATCAGCCCCAGCATTTT	TRBV18	.	TRBJ1-5	.
CASRSQGGDTEAFF	TGTGCCAGCAGGTCCCAGGGGGGGGACACTGAAGCTTTCTTT	TRBV27	.	TRBJ1-1	TRBD1
CASNTQGVGTEAFF	TGTGCCAGCAACACACAGGGGGTTGGCACTGAAGCTTTCTTT	TRBV2	.	TRBJ1-1	TRBD1
CAISESFTGSNQPQHF	TGTGCCATCAGTGAGTCCTTCACAGGCAGCAATCAGCCCCAGCATTTT	TRBV10-3	.	TRBJ1-5	.